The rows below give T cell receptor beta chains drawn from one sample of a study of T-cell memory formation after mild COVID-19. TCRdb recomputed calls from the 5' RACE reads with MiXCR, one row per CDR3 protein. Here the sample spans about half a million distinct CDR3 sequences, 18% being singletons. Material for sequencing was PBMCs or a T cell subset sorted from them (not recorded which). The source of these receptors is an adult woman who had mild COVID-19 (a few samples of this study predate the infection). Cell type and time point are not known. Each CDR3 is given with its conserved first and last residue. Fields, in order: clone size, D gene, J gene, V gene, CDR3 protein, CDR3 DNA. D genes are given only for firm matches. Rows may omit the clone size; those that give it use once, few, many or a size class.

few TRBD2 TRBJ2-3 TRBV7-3 CASSSHGGRGGPDTQYF TGTGCCAGCAGCTCCCACGGGGGGCGGGGGGGACCAGATACGCAGTATTTT
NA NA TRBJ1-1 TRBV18 CASSPPFAAAFF TGTGCCAGCTCACCACCGTTTGCCGCAGCTTTCTTT
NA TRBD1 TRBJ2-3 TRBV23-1 CASSPEVGQGESTDTQYF TGCGCCAGCAGTCCCGAAGTCGGACAGGGGGAGAGCACAGATACGCAGTATTTT
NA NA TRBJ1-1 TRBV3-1 CASSQRRVTEAFF TGTGCCAGCAGCCAACGACGGGTCACTGAAGCTTTCTTT
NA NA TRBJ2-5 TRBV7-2 CASSLESAGGRTQYF TGTGCCAGCAGCTTAGAGTCGGCGGGTGGGCGGACCCAGTACTTC
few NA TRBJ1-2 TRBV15 CATSRRRVLENLNYGYTF TGTGCCACCAGCAGACGGAGGGTCTTGGAAAATTTGAACTATGGCTACACCTTC
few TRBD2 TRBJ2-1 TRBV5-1 CASSFGLASNNEQFF TGCGCCAGCAGCTTCGGACTAGCGAGTAACAATGAGCAGTTCTTC
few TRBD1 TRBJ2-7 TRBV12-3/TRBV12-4 CASSNRDRGYEQYF TGTGCCAGCAGTAACCGGGACAGGGGGTACGAGCAGTACTTC
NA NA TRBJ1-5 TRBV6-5 CASSYAQVHQPQHF TGTGCCAGCAGTTATGCACAGGTCCATCAGCCCCAGCATTTT
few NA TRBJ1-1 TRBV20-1 CSASSWNTEAFF TGCAGTGCTAGTTCATGGAACACTGAAGCTTTCTTT
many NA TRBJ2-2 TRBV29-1 CSVREGLYTGELFF TGCAGCGTTCGAGAGGGCCTTTACACCGGGGAGCTGTTTTTT
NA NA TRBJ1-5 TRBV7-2 CASSPGEAFLTAPQHF TGTGCCAGCAGCCCCGGAGAAGCGTTCCTGACGGCGCCCCAGCATTTT
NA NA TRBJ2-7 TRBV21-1 CASIDTHPCETRDSSYEQYF TGTGCCAGCATTGACACACACCCGTGCGAGACTCGGGACAGCTCCTACGAGCAGTACTTC
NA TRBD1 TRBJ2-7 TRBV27 CASSLEGQLNYEQYF TGTGCCAGCAGTTTAGAGGGACAGCTTAACTACGAGCAGTACTTC
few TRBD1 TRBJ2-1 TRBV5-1 CASSLGTGEFNEQFF TGCGCCAGCAGCTTGGGGACAGGGGAATTCAATGAGCAGTTCTTC
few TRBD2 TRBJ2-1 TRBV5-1 CASSLGVSGSYNEQFF TGCGCCAGCAGCTTGGGAGTTAGCGGGAGTTACAATGAGCAGTTCTTC
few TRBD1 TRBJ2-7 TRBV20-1 CSARTGASYEQYF TGCAGTGCTAGAACAGGGGCCTCCTACGAGCAGTACTTC
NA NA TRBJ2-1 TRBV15 CATSSRDFYNEQFF TGTGCCACCAGCTCCCGGGACTTCTACAATGAGCAGTTCTTC
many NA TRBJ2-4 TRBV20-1 CSARDGTGKNIQYF TGCAGTGCTAGAGATGGGACCGGGAAAAACATTCAGTACTTC
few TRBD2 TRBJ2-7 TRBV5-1 CASSSSGRGYEQYF TGCGCCAGCAGCTCAAGCGGGAGGGGCTACGAGCAGTACTTC
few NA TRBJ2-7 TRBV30 CAWSGYRESSYEQYF TGTGCCTGGAGTGGGTACAGGGAATCCTCCTACGAGCAGTACTTC
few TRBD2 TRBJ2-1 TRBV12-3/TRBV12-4 CASSFGGGRDEQFF TGTGCCAGCAGTTTCGGGGGAGGGAGGGATGAGCAGTTCTTC
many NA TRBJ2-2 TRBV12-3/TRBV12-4 CASTVGGGTGELFF TGTGCCAGCACTGTAGGGGGGGGCACCGGGGAGCTGTTTTTT
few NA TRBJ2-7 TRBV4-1 CASSQFHLYEQYF TGCGCCAGCAGCCAATTCCACCTCTACGAGCAGTACTTC
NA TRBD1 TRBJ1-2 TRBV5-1 CASSMRDRAGYTF TGCGCCAGCAGCATGCGGGACAGGGCTGGCTACACCTTC
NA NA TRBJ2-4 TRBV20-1 CSARVAGAQNIQYF TGCAGTGCTAGAGTTGCCGGGGCCCAAAACATTCAGTACTTC
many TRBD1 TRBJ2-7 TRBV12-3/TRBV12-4 CASRYTGGASYEQYF TGTGCCAGCAGGTATACAGGGGGCGCCTCCTACGAGCAGTACTTC
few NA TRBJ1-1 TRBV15 CATSRDDVRAESTEAFF TGTGCCACCAGCAGAGACGATGTACGGGCGGAGAGCACTGAAGCTTTCTTT
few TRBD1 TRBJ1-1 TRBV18 CASSPSVGTADAFF TGTGCCAGCTCACCATCAGTCGGGACAGCTGACGCTTTCTTT
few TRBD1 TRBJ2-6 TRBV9 CASRGQSGANVLTF TGTGCCAGCCGGGGACAGTCTGGGGCCAACGTCCTGACTTTC